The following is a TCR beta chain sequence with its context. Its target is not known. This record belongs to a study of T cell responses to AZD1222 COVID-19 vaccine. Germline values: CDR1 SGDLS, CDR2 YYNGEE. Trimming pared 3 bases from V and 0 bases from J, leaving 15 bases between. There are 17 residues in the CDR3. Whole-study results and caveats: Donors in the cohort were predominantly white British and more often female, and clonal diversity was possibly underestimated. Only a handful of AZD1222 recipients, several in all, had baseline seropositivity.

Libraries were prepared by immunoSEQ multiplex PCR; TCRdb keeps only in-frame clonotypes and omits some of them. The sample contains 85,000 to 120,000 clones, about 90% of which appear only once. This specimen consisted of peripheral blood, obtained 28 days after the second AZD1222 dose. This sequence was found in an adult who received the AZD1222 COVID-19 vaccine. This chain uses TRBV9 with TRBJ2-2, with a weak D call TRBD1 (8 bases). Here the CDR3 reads CASSGQQGGTNTGELFF. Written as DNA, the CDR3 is TGTGCCAGCAGCGGACAACAGGGGGGGACGAACACCGGGGAGCTGTTTTTT.